This T cell receptor (beta chain) is from a study of PD-1 blockade in classical Hodgkin lymphoma. This CDR3 region has 13 residues. Study outcomes and limitations: Lower baseline TCR diversity marked trial partial responders and progressors. CD4+ TCR diversity climbed significantly by C4D1, unlike CD8+ TCR diversity. When nivolumab was started under 1 year after ASCT, patients were excluded.

Concerning this clone: Its antigen is still unknown.

Noted time point: cycle 4 day 1 (C4D1), after less than seven weeks of nivolumab. The patients all showed relapse after autologous stem cell transplantation, while their brentuximab vedotin exposure varied. Complete response, partial response or progressive disease was each patient's best response. Only in-frame clones appear in the TCRdb table, and some are missing; sequencing was by immunoSEQ multiplex PCR. The sample carries around 60,000 clones, around 90% recorded once. This sequence joins TRBV21-1 and TRBJ2-5; TRBD2 is the table's D call and was not checked against the DNA. TRBV21-1 corresponds to a pseudogene. Sequencing was performed on peripheral blood mononuclear cells (PBMCs), taken before the fourth cycle of nivolumab. This clonotype originated in a human donor with classical Hodgkin lymphoma. CDR3 DNA sequence: TGTGCCAGCAGGGAGGGGGGGAAAGAGACCCAGTACTTC. Protein: CASREGGKETQYF.